The 26 T cell receptor beta chains given below trace back to one sample, sequenced in a study of T cell responses to AZD1222 COVID-19 vaccine (dated by TCRdb to the early 2020s). The receptor library was made with the immunoSEQ multiplex PCR assay. The clones in this table, taken by TCRdb from immuneACCESS, are in-frame only. Not every clone is retained; where verified, under half of the shortfall comes from an unresolved V gene, and the cause of the rest is unknown. This sample has tens of thousands of clones in its table, and about nine tenths of those were observed once. Jointly, the top ten make up over 40% of the sample. The meaning of the sample's time point label: baseline before first vaccination. The source was peripheral blood, collected on day 0 of AZD1222 vaccination. Source of these receptors: an adult in good health.

This clone came up once. The chain has TRBV19 and TRBJ1-6, with D uncertain. Germline V CDR1 and CDR2: LNHDA, SQIVND (reference sequence). The ends were cut back, 2 bases at V and 9 bases at J, with 5 bases in the middle. The CDR3 is made up of 12 amino acids. CDR3 in amino acids: CASSIQTSPLHF. The CDR3 nucleotides read TGTGCCAGTAGTATACAGACTTCACCCCTCCACTTT. Full variable domain (remainder filled in from reference TRBV19 and TRBJ1-6): DGGITQSPKYLFRKEGQNVTLSCEQNLNHDAMYWYRQDPGQGLRLIYYSQIVNDFQKGDIAEGYSVSREKKESFPLTVTSAQKNPTAFYLCASSIQTSPLHFGNGTRLTVT.

The chain joins TRBV7-6 to TRBJ2-5, with D maybe TRBD1 (6 bases). Germline values: CDR1 SGHVS, CDR2 FNYEAQ. The CDR3 is 16 amino acids. V shed 0 bases and J shed 5 bases, with 16 bases lying between them. This CDR3 reads CASSLALGGWYETQYF. DNA of the CDR3: TGTGCCAGCAGCTTAGCGCTAGGGGGTTGGTATGAGACCCAGTACTTC.

Points on this clone: One end of the junction varies from germline; a read error may be responsible. This rearrangement joins TRBV28 to TRBJ1-1; D is uncertain. The CDR3 runs 11 residues. The germline V gene encodes CDR1 MDHEN and CDR2 SYDVKM. This CDR3 reads CASSLNSDAFF. Here the CDR3 DNA reads TGTGCCAGCAGTTTAAACTCTGACGCTTTCTTT.

The CDR3 is CASSPRDQETQYF. CDR3 nucleotide sequence: TGTGCCAGCTCACCACGTGATCAAGAGACCCAGTACTTC. This chain connects TRBV18 to TRBJ2-5; no definite D call. Trimming removed 1 base from V and 2 bases from J, with 5 bases in between. Germline CDR1 and CDR2: KGHSH and LQKENI. CDR3 length: 13 amino acids.

The V call is TRBV4-1, the J call TRBJ1-1, with 8 nucleotides matching TRBD1. The V segment lost 1 base and the J segment 10 bases; nucleotides outside the gene matches: 8. This CDR3 spans 14 amino acids. Germline CDR1 is MGHRA and CDR2 is YSYEKL. The DNA of the CDR3 is TGCGCCAGCAGCCAAGTAGGGACAGGAGACCGAGCTTTCTTT. This gives the protein CASSQVGTGDRAFF.

The V and J genes are TRBV14 and TRBJ1-2, with TRBD1 as a possible D gene (5 bases). CDR3 size: 12 residues. Trimming removed 0 bases at V and 8 bases at J, with 7 bases between. The germline V gene has CDR1 SGHDN and CDR2 FVKESK. The CDR3 loop is CASSQERGGYTF. In DNA, the CDR3 is TGTGCCAGCAGCCAAGAGAGGGGCGGCTACACCTTC.

The chain recombines TRBV28 with TRBJ1-5; TRBD1 matches at 8 bases. The CDR3 totals 15 residues. CDR1 and CDR2 (germline): MDHEN, SYDVKM. With V trimmed by 5 bases and J by 4 bases, 7 bases remained unmatched. This CDR3 is CASSRGTGGNQPQHF. In nucleotides, the CDR3 is TGTGCCAGCAGTCGCGGGACAGGAGGGAATCAGCCCCAGCATTTT.

This clone was picked up one time. CDR3 nucleotides: TGTGCCAGCAGTTTGAGGGGAGACACCGGGGAGCTGTTTTTT. Encoded protein: CASSLRGDTGELFF. The V and J genes are TRBV27 and TRBJ2-2; the D gene could be TRBD1 or TRBD2 (5 bases each). The CDR3 has 14 residues. V was cut by 3 bases and J by 3 bases, with 8 bases left in between. Germline CDR1 reads MNHEY; CDR2 reads SMNVEV (reference sequence).

The chain combines TRBV6-5 with TRBJ1-2; D gene ambiguous. Germline V gene sequence: CDR1 MNHEY, CDR2 SVGAGI. Trimming took off 2 bases at V and 8 bases at J, with 18 bases between the two ends. The CDR3 length is 15 residues. CDR3 in DNA: TGTGCCAGCAGTTACGATGTGTCGGGCCCCAGAGGCTACACCTTC. Its translation is CASSYDVSGPRGYTF.

V gene TRBV4-3 combines with J gene TRBJ2-1; TRBD2 agrees at 9 bases. Germline CDR1 is LGHNA and CDR2 is YSLEER. Germline trimming cut 1 base from V and 4 bases from J; bases unmatched to any gene: 5. This CDR3 is 16 amino acids long. CDR3 region: CASSQVGGLAYNEQFF. Here the CDR3 DNA reads TGCGCCAGCAGCCAAGTAGGGGGACTAGCTTACAATGAGCAGTTCTTC.

The chain employs TRBV7-2 and TRBJ2-2, with D possibly being TRBD2 (7 bases). Trimming took off 0 bases at V and 6 bases at J, with 11 bases between the two ends. Germline CDR1 SGHTA, CDR2 FQGNSA. The CDR3 contains 15 residues. CDR3 sequence reads: CASSLATGGPGELFF. CDR3 DNA: TGTGCCAGCAGCTTAGCCACGGGGGGCCCCGGGGAGCTGTTTTTT.

The chain joins TRBV27 to TRBJ1-6; tentatively, D is TRBD1 (5 bases). Per germline, CDR1 MNHEY and CDR2 SMNVEV (reference sequence). The V end lost 6 bases, the J end lost 5 bases, and 14 bases lay between the germline ends. This CDR3 is built from 15 residues. The CDR3 here is CASSPRQTNNSPLHF. In DNA, the CDR3 is TGTGCCAGCAGCCCGCGACAGACTAATAATTCACCCCTCCACTTT.

The chain joins TRBV9 to TRBJ2-1; 8 nucleotides agree with TRBD2. The CDR3 has 16 residues. V was clipped by 0 bases and J by 4 bases; unmatched bases: 6. CDR1 SGDLS and CDR2 YYNGEE come from the germline V gene. The CDR3 region is CASSVAPSGGYNEQFF. The CDR3 DNA reads as TGTGCCAGCAGCGTAGCTCCCAGCGGGGGATACAATGAGCAGTTCTTC.

This sequence joins TRBV6-5 and TRBJ1-5, with TRBD1 matching 11 bases. The CDR3 has 15 residues. CDR1 is MNHEY, CDR2 SVGAGI, per germline. Trimming removed 4 bases from V and 5 bases from J; junction bases left unmatched: 4. The CDR3 loop reads CASSWTGGLDQPQHF. CDR3 sequence (DNA): TGTGCCAGCAGTTGGACAGGGGGCTTGGATCAGCCCCAGCATTTT.

J is TRBJ1-5 and V is TRBV19; D might be TRBD1 (5 bases). V was trimmed by 0 bases and J by 5 bases, leaving 11 bases between them. CDR3 length: 15 residues. In germline, CDR1 is LNHDA, CDR2 SQIVND (reference sequence). CDR3 loop: CASSIESQGYQPQHF. In DNA, the CDR3 is TGTGCCAGTAGTATAGAGTCGCAGGGCTATCAGCCCCAGCATTTT.

This chain joins TRBV27 and TRBJ1-6; 8 nucleotides match TRBD1. The junction had 4 bases not matched to a gene; V was cut back by 2 bases and J by 10 bases. Germline CDR1 reads MNHEY; CDR2 reads SMNVEV (reference sequence). The CDR3 runs to 14 residues. The CDR3 loop is CASSLAGGTSPLHF. The CDR3 DNA reads TGTGCCAGCAGTTTAGCAGGGGGCACGTCACCCCTCCACTTT.

This clone has a single count. The chain has TRBV9 and TRBJ2-2; TRBD2 matches 9 bases. Germline V gene data show CDR1 as SGDLS and CDR2 as YYNGEE. CDR3 length equals 19 residues. Germline trimming cut 0 bases from V and 1 base from J; bases unmatched to any gene: 10. This CDR3 is CASSVVAGAGGMNTGELFF. CDR3 in DNA: TGTGCCAGCAGCGTAGTGGCGGGAGCGGGGGGAATGAACACCGGGGAGCTGTTTTTT.

The chain joins TRBV6-6 to TRBJ1-3, with a weak D call TRBD1 (5 bases). Looked up from germline, CDR1 is MNHNY and CDR2 is SVGAGI (reference sequence). The CDR3 spans 14 residues. V gave up 4 bases and J gave up 8 bases, with 15 bases separating them. The CDR3 region is CASSSGQGLDTIYF. CDR3 sequence (DNA): TGTGCCAGCAGTTCGGGGCAGGGCCTGGACACCATATATTTT.

The count of this clone is one. This chain joins TRBV7-6 and TRBJ2-1; TRBD2 might be the D (7 bases). V lost 1 base, J lost 4 bases, and 17 bases lay in between. Germline V gene sequence: CDR1 SGHVS, CDR2 FNYEAQ. The CDR3 is 17 amino acids. CDR3 coding DNA: TGTGCCAGCAGCTTAGTGGGTGGGCGGGGGCAGTACAATGAGCAGTTCTTC. Encoded protein: CASSLVGGRGQYNEQFF. The whole variable domain, remainder taken from reference TRBV7-6 and TRBJ2-1, is GAGVSQSPRYKVTKRGQDVALRCDPISGHVSLYWYRQALGQGPEFLTYFNYEAQQDKSGLPNDRFSAERPEGSISTLTIQRTEQRDSAMYRCASSLVGGRGQYNEQFFGPGTRLTVL.

The chain has TRBV5-4 and TRBJ1-2, with a tentative D call TRBD1 (5 bases). The ends were cut back, 9 bases at V and 8 bases at J, with 23 bases in the middle. The CDR3 has 14 amino acids. Germline V lookup: CDR1 SGHNT, CDR2 YYREEE (reference sequence). CDR3 in DNA: TGTGCCACCACTGGGGGATCCGCATCGGGAGGCTACACCTTC. Translating gives CATTGGSASGGYTF.

CDR3 nucleotides: TGCAGCGTTGATTTAGGGGGGCAGGACTATGGCTACACCTTC. Translation gives CSVDLGGQDYGYTF. V and J are TRBV29-1 and TRBJ1-2; the D gene is possibly TRBD1 (6 bases). Deletions cut 3 bases from V and 3 bases from J, with 14 bases between. Germline V gene data show CDR1 as SQVTM and CDR2 as ANQGSEA. This CDR3 comprises 14 residues.

This clone was counted once. The chain links TRBV4-2 to TRBJ1-1; the D is unclear. Germline CDR1 and CDR2: LGHNA and YNFKEQ. The CDR3 covers 14 residues. Trimming left V 0 bases short and J 4 bases short, with 9 bases between. In nucleotides, the CDR3 is TGTGCCAGCAGCCAAGATAGGGTTAGCACTGAAGCTTTCTTT. This encodes CASSQDRVSTEAFF.

The chain joins TRBV14 to TRBJ1-4; possibly TRBD1 for D (6 bases). The CDR3 consists of 14 residues. Germline values: CDR1 SGHDN, CDR2 FVKESK. The V and J ends lost 0 bases and 10 bases respectively, with 12 bases between them. This CDR3 is CASSQDSRGRKLFF. CDR3 coding DNA: TGTGCCAGCAGCCAAGATTCCAGGGGCAGAAAACTGTTTTTT.

V gene TRBV2 combines with J gene TRBJ1-5; D ambiguous. Per germline, CDR1 SNHLY and CDR2 FYNNEI. V was shortened by 7 bases and J by 7 bases, with 20 bases between the two germline ends. CDR3 length: 15 residues. CDR3 bases: TGTGCCAGCACCTACGGACCACCTGGGAGCCAGCCCCAGCATTTT. Protein sequence: CASTYGPPGSQPQHF.

The chain has TRBV7-9 and TRBJ2-5, with D perhaps TRBD1 or TRBD2 (5 bases each). Trimming took 10 bases from V and 1 from J, leaving 13 bases between them. CDR1 and CDR2 from the germline V gene are SEHNR and FQNEAQ (reference sequence). CDR3 length equals 13 residues. CDR3 in DNA: TGTGCCACTAGGGACCCCTCCCAAGAGACCCAGTACTTC. This translates into CATRDPSQETQYF.

Only one count was recorded for this clone. The chain uses TRBV7-9 and TRBJ2-3, with D uncertain. Per the germline V gene, CDR1 is SEHNR and CDR2 is FQNEAQ (reference sequence). The CDR3 has 12 amino acids. V shed 1 base and J shed 6 bases, with 5 bases lying between them. DNA for the CDR3: TGTGCCAGCAGCTTAGACTATGATACGCAGTATTTT. Protein product: CASSLDYDTQYF.